This T cell receptor (beta chain) comes out of a study of cytomegalovirus exposure and HLA in healthy donors. Study-level findings and limits: Confirmation in vitro established that a few CMV-associated chains were specific for CMV antigens.

Points on this clone: Antigen: not known.

PCR was performed using 60 Vbeta and 13 Jbeta primers. The method was immunoSEQ multiplex PCR; TCRdb's version includes in-frame clones alone and lacks a portion of them. The table shows 150,000 or so clones, with approximately 80% occurring only once. The CDR3 consists of 15 residues. Between the trimmed V and J ends, which lost 5 bases and 0 bases, there was a span of 11 bases. CDR1 LNHNV and CDR2 YYDKDF come from the germline V gene (reference sequence). This receptor was taken from a man aged 25 to 40 in good health and CMV-seropositive. The chain employs TRBV15 and TRBJ1-5; TRBD1 is a possible D gene (5 bases). The sequencing sample was made of PBMCs. The CDR3 DNA follows: TGTGCCACCAGCTTCGACAGAAATAGCAATCAGCCCCAGCATTTT. Amino acids: CATSFDRNSNQPQHF.